The entry below gives a single T cell receptor beta chain sequence along with its context. Expressed TCRB transcripts were sequenced after all isolated RNA was converted to cDNA. The table came from immunoSEQ multiplex PCR; TCRdb's copy has only in-frame clones and leaves some out. The table includes 330,000 or so clones, 12% to 15% detected once. V was trimmed by 1 base and J by 6 bases, leaving 14 bases between them. The CDR3 covers 15 residues. Per germline, CDR1 SGHTA and CDR2 FQGNSA. The data belong to a study of beta chain features in type 1 diabetes. This chain joins TRBV7-2 and TRBJ2-3, with D maybe TRBD1 (6 bases). Sequencing input: central memory CD4+ T cells from blood. The TCR sequence derives from a man aged 25-45 years in good health. CDR3 in amino acids: CASSLDRVGADTQYF. The CDR3 coding sequence is TGTGCCAGCAGCTTAGACAGGGTCGGGGCGGATACGCAGTATTTT.